The 14 T cell receptor beta chains below were found in one sample sequenced in a study of cytomegalovirus exposure and HLA in healthy donors. Sequencing used immunoSEQ multiplex PCR; TCRdb keeps in-frame clones, though not all of them. The sample holds about 64,000 clones; roughly 94% are singletons and the top ten take 5.8%. Sequenced material: PBMCs. The source is a woman aged 18-35 years in good health and CMV-seropositive.

The sample holds one count of this clone. The chain employs TRBV5-4 and TRBJ2-3; TRBD2 agrees at 8 bases. Trimming took 4 bases from V and 5 from J; bases not matched to a gene: 15. This CDR3 has 17 residues. Germline V gives CDR1 SGHNT, CDR2 YYREEE (reference sequence). CDR3 sequence (DNA): TGTGCCAGCAGCGCTAAAGGACTAGCACCGGCGAAAGATACGCAGTATTTT. It specifies CASSAKGLAPAKDTQYF. Together with reference TRBV5-4 and TRBJ2-3, the CDR3 gives the full variable domain: ETGVTQSPTHLIKTRGQQVTLRCSSQSGHNTVSWYQQALGQGPQFIFQYYREEENGRGNFPPRFSGLQFPNYSSELNVNALELDDSALYLCASSAKGLAPAKDTQYFGPGTRLTVL.

The CDR3 sequence: CASSPELAVEQYF. The CDR3 coding sequence is TGTGCCAGCAGCCCCGAACTAGCGGTCGAGCAGTACTTC. V gene TRBV7-6 combines with J gene TRBJ2-7, with 8 bases lining up with TRBD2. The CDR3 is made up of 13 amino acids. V lost 5 bases, J lost 6 bases, and 6 bases stayed unmatched. Germline CDR1 reads SGHVS; CDR2 reads FNYEAQ.

The chain employs TRBV28 and TRBJ2-1, with TRBD2 matching over 12 bases. The J segment lost 5 bases and the V segment lost 4 bases, leaving 6 bases of the junction unmatched. CDR1 is MDHEN, CDR2 SYDVKM, per germline. This CDR3 has 16 residues. Here the CDR3 reads CASSSTGLAGNNEQFF. In DNA form, the CDR3 reads TGTGCCAGCAGTTCGACCGGACTAGCGGGGAACAATGAGCAGTTCTTC.

The V and J genes are TRBV6-1 and TRBJ2-2; D perhaps matches TRBD2 (5 bases). The CDR3 consists of 15 residues. The germline CDR1 and CDR2 sequences are MNHNS and SASEGT. The ends were cut back, 2 bases at V and 6 bases at J, with 13 bases in the middle. CDR3: CASSELPEGSGELFF. The CDR3 DNA sequence: TGTGCCAGCAGTGAACTTCCCGAGGGCTCCGGGGAGCTGTTTTTT.

The chain has TRBV5-1 and TRBJ2-2, with 8 bases lining up with TRBD2. Germline lookup yields CDR1 SGHRS and CDR2 YFSETQ. J lost 1 base, V lost 4 bases, and 9 bases had no gene match. The CDR3 consists of 17 residues. CDR3 coding DNA: TGCGCCAGCAGCCCCAGCGCGGGGGGACTGAACACCGGGGAGCTGTTTTTT. Its protein product is CASSPSAGGLNTGELFF. Full variable domain (outside the CDR3, taken from reference TRBV5-1 and TRBJ2-2): KAGVTQTPRYLIKTRGQQVTLSCSPISGHRSVSWYQQTPGQGLQFLFEYFSETQRNKGNFPGRFSGRQFSNSRSEMNVSTLELGDSALYLCASSPSAGGLNTGELFFGEGSRLTVL.

V is TRBV4-1 and J is TRBJ2-5, with a tentative D call TRBD2 (6 bases). This CDR3 is 16 amino acids long. Trimming took 4 bases from V and 3 from J, leaving 18 bases between them. Germline CDR1 is MGHRA and CDR2 is YSYEKL. The DNA for the CDR3 is TGCGCCAGCAGCCCGTACCTGGCGGGGCTAGAAGAGACCCAGTACTTC. Translating it yields CASSPYLAGLEETQYF.

The DNA of the CDR3 is TGTGCCAGCAGCGCCGAATGGGGCCCTGGAAACACCATATATTTT. It yields the protein CASSAEWGPGNTIYF. V usage is TRBV9 and J usage is TRBJ1-3; tentatively, D is TRBD1 (5 bases). CDR3 size: 15 residues. With 3 bases removed from V and 2 bases from J, the gap between germline ends came to 12 bases. Germline V lookup: CDR1 SGDLS, CDR2 YYNGEE. Supplemented by reference TRBV9 and TRBJ1-3, the full variable domain reads DSGVTQTPKHLITATGQRVTLRCSPRSGDLSVYWYQQSLDQGLQFLIQYYNGEERAKGNILERFSAQQFPDLHSELNLSSLELGDSALYFCASSAEWGPGNTIYFGEGSWLTVV.

This chain connects TRBV9 to TRBJ2-1; 13 bases match TRBD2. There are 15 residues in the CDR3. The V segment lost 0 bases and the J segment 8 bases; nucleotides outside the gene matches: 2. The germline gives CDR1 SGDLS, CDR2 YYNGEE. The CDR3 DNA sequence: TGTGCCAGCAGCGTAGGGACTAGCGGGAGCCATGAGCAGTTCTTC. Translated: CASSVGTSGSHEQFF.

The gene calls are TRBV19 and TRBJ1-5; possible D gene TRBD1, 5 bases. The CDR3 is made up of 12 amino acids. CDR1 and CDR2 from the germline V gene are LNHDA and SQIVND (reference sequence). Trimming pared 9 bases from V and 5 bases from J, leaving 11 bases between. This CDR3 is CASDKGHQPQHF. The DNA of the CDR3 is TGTGCCAGCGACAAGGGGCATCAGCCCCAGCATTTT.

CDR3 coding DNA: TGTGCCAGTAGTGGGCAGGGGGCTGGTGAGCAGTTCTTC. It codes for CASSGQGAGEQFF. J is TRBJ2-1 and V is TRBV27; 8 bases are a match to TRBD1. Germline trimming cut 9 bases from V and 9 bases from J; bases unmatched to any gene: 10. CDR3 length equals 13 residues. Germline V gene lookup returns CDR1 MNHEY and CDR2 SMNVEV (reference sequence).

The chain has TRBV28 and TRBJ2-2; possibly TRBD2 for D (6 bases). In germline, CDR1 is MDHEN, CDR2 SYDVKM. CDR3 length: 15 residues. V lost 6 bases and J 8 bases, leaving 19 bases between the germline ends. The DNA for the CDR3 is TGTGCCAGCAGCGTACCGGGACCGGGGAGGGGGGAGCTGTTTTTT. Translation: CASSVPGPGRGELFF. Full variable domain (missing parts from reference TRBV28 and TRBJ2-2): DVKVTQSSRYLVKRTGEKVFLECVQDMDHENMFWYRQDPGLGLRLIYFSYDVKMKEKGDIPEGYSVSREKKERFSLILESASTNQTSMYLCASSVPGPGRGELFFGEGSRLTVL.

The rearrangement joins TRBV7-3 to TRBJ1-2; D perhaps matches TRBD1 (6 bases). The CDR3 is made up of 16 amino acids. Germline CDR1 reads SGHTA; CDR2 reads FQGTGA. With 2 bases removed from V and 8 bases from J, the gap between germline ends came to 21 bases. The CDR3 reads CASSLGGQGQVRGYTF. Here the CDR3 DNA reads TGTGCCAGCAGCTTAGGCGGGCAGGGGCAAGTCCGGGGCTACACCTTC.

The V and J genes are TRBV27 and TRBJ2-1; D is undetermined. V lost 6 bases, J lost 3 bases, and 18 bases lay in between. The CDR3 has 16 residues. From germline, CDR1 is MNHEY and CDR2 SMNVEV (reference sequence). CDR3: CASSRRPPRSYNEQFF. In nucleotides, the CDR3 is TGTGCCAGCAGCCGCCGGCCCCCGAGGAGCTACAATGAGCAGTTCTTC.

In DNA, the CDR3 is TGCGCCAGCAGCCAAGACAGGGTTGGCTATGGCTACACCTTC. This sequence encodes CASSQDRVGYGYTF. The V gene is TRBV4-3, the J gene TRBJ1-2, with a possible D match to TRBD1 (5 bases). From germline, CDR1 is LGHNA and CDR2 YSLEER. The CDR3 has 14 amino acids. V shed 0 bases and J shed 4 bases, with 9 bases lying between them.